One TCR beta chain is described in this entry. In the study's own analysis: Amplification with reference gene primers provided the estimates of nucleated cell counts. Using immunoSEQ multiplex PCR, the repertoire was profiled, and TCRdb retains in-frame clones only, with some absent. V, J and clone size are those of that table, while D and trimming were read from the DNA. The data show approximately 130,000 clones, 80% to 90% seen once. The data derive from a study of blood T cell repertoires in COVID-19. As for the study in general: Sites in the United States, Italy and Spain provided acute and convalescent COVID-19 samples. In each case, the material was cDNA or gDNA derived from T cells, B-cell-depleted T cells, or PBMCs.

This CDR3 is 16 amino acids long. V was cut by 0 bases and J by 3 bases, with 15 bases left in between. Germline assignment: CDR1 SGHNT and CDR2 YYREEE (reference sequence). The material sequenced was peripheral blood. The receptor's source is a man aged 65 to 79 with active or convalescent COVID-19. The chain uses TRBV5-4 and TRBJ1-2; possibly TRBD1 for D (6 bases). CDR3 bases: TGTGCCAGCAGCTTGGGGGGGGGCGGATTTGACTATGGCTACACCTTC. It encodes CASSLGGGGFDYGYTF.